The 30 T cell receptor beta chains below all came from one sample that was sequenced in a study of blood T cell repertoires in COVID-19. TCRdb's table, derived via immunoSEQ multiplex PCR, lists solely in-frame clones and lacks some. The sample yields over 30,000 clones, under 90% seen once. Sequenced material: peripheral blood. The source of these receptors is a man aged 65 to 85 with acute or convalescent COVID-19.

The chain carries TRBV6-5 and TRBJ1-5, with TRBD1 matching over 7 bases. The germline gives CDR1 MNHEY, CDR2 SVGAGI. The CDR3 runs to 14 residues. V was clipped by 6 bases and J by 7 bases; unmatched bases: 9. The CDR3 DNA is TGTGCCAGCAGGATACAGGGGACTGAACAGCCCCAGCATTTT. This codes for CASRIQGTEQPQHF.

This clone appeared a few times. The chain is built from TRBV7-6 and TRBJ1-3; D remains ambiguous. The CDR3 covers 14 residues. Trimming pared 3 bases from V and 1 base from J, leaving 7 bases between. CDR1 SGHVS and CDR2 FNYEAQ come from the germline V gene. This CDR3 reads CASSFGGSGNTIYF. The CDR3 DNA is TGTGCCAGCAGCTTTGGAGGGTCTGGAAACACCATATATTTT.

V is TRBV20-1 and J is TRBJ1-5; perhaps TRBD1 as D (6 bases). Germline-derived CDR1 and CDR2 are DFQATT and SNEGSKA (reference sequence). CDR3 length: 14 residues. The germline V and J ends were trimmed by 3 bases and 7 bases, with 16 bases remaining between them. The CDR3 reads CSASRGGPGQPQHF. The CDR3 nucleotides read TGCAGTGCTAGTAGGGGGGGCCCGGGGCAGCCCCAGCATTTT.

This chain connects TRBV24-1 to TRBJ2-2, with no clear D. Germline CDR1 KGHDR, CDR2 SFDVKD. CDR3 length equals 14 residues. Trimming stripped 8 bases from V and 3 bases from J, with 12 bases between. This CDR3 is CATTTLDHTGELFF. The CDR3 region has the DNA TGTGCCACCACCACGCTAGACCACACCGGGGAGCTGTTTTTT.

The chain links TRBV13 to TRBJ2-2; tentatively, D is TRBD1 (6 bases). Germline CDR1 is PRHDT and CDR2 is FYEKMQ (reference sequence). Trimming removed 5 bases at V and 6 bases at J, with 10 bases between. The CDR3 is made up of 13 amino acids. The CDR3 region has the DNA TGTGCCAGCAGCCCAGGGGTTCCCGGGGAGCTGTTTTTT. It specifies CASSPGVPGELFF.

V is TRBV5-1 and J is TRBJ2-1, with TRBD2 identical over 8 bases. With V trimmed by 0 bases and J by 8 bases, 7 bases remained unmatched. Germline values: CDR1 SGHRS, CDR2 YFSETQ. This CDR3 comprises 15 residues. The CDR3, as DNA: TGCGCCAGCAGCTTGGAGAGCGGGAGCGTCGATGAGCAGTTCTTC. This translates into CASSLESGSVDEQFF.

This sequence joins TRBV3-1 (or the pseudogene TRBV3-2) and TRBJ2-5; D possibly corresponds to TRBD2 (5 bases). The germline gives CDR1 LGHDT, CDR2 YNNKEL (reference sequence). V dropped 0 bases and J dropped 5 bases, with 13 bases sitting between them. The CDR3 runs to 15 residues. CDR3 loop: CASSQEGSSRETQYF. In nucleotides, the CDR3 is TGTGCCAGCAGCCAAGAGGGGTCTAGCCGGGAGACCCAGTACTTC.

This chain joins TRBV5-6 and TRBJ1-3; no firm D call. Germline V gene lookup returns CDR1 SGHDT and CDR2 YYEEEE. Deletions cut 2 bases from V and 0 bases from J, with 18 bases between. The CDR3 is made up of 18 amino acids. CDR3 in amino acids: CASSLSSQNPYSGNTIYF. The CDR3 DNA sequence: TGTGCCAGCAGCTTATCTAGTCAGAACCCTTACTCTGGAAACACCATATATTTT. The whole variable domain, remainder taken from reference TRBV5-6 and TRBJ1-3, is DAGVTQSPTHLIKTRGQQVTLRCSPKSGHDTVSWYQQALGQGPQFIFQYYEEEERQRGNFPDRFSGHQFPNYSSELNVNALLLGDSALYLCASSLSSQNPYSGNTIYFGEGSWLTVV.

V is TRBV20-1 and J is TRBJ1-1, with 7 bases matching TRBD1. Germline CDR1 DFQATT, CDR2 SNEGSKA (reference sequence). The CDR3 has 14 amino acids. With V trimmed by 3 bases and J by 8 bases, 12 bases remained unmatched. The CDR3 region has the DNA TGCAGTGCTAGTGTTCGAAGCATAGGGGGCGAAGCTTTCTTT. Residues: CSASVRSIGGEAFF.

This rearrangement joins TRBV11-3 to TRBJ2-7, with D perhaps TRBD2 (6 bases). This CDR3 is built from 14 residues. V gave up 3 bases and J gave up 0 bases, with 9 bases separating them. Per the germline V gene, CDR1 is SGHNT and CDR2 is YENEEA. CDR3 region: CASSFSGGSYEQYF. The CDR3 DNA follows: TGTGCCAGCAGCTTCTCCGGGGGCTCCTACGAGCAGTACTTC.

The V call is TRBV28, the J call TRBJ1-3; D possibly corresponds to TRBD1 (5 bases). This CDR3 has 15 residues. CDR1 is MDHEN, CDR2 SYDVKM, per germline. V shed 2 bases and J shed 7 bases, with 15 bases lying between them. CDR3 in amino acids: CASSLGQGNGNTIYF. The DNA for the CDR3 is TGTGCCAGCAGTTTAGGGCAGGGAAATGGGAACACCATATATTTT.

This clone was counted a few times. CDR3 sequence (DNA): TGCAGCGATTACCGGGATTTTGGCTACACCTTC. Encoded protein: CSDYRDFGYTF. The chain combines TRBV29-1 with TRBJ1-2; D is undetermined. Germline CDR1 and CDR2: SQVTM and ANQGSEA. This CDR3 contains 11 residues. Trimming stripped 7 bases from V and 7 bases from J, with 13 bases between.

This chain joins TRBV27 and TRBJ1-4; TRBD1 matches 7 bases. The V gene's germline CDR1 is MNHEY and CDR2 SMNVEV (reference sequence). This CDR3 is 12 amino acids long. V gave up 4 bases and J gave up 15 bases; unmatched junction bases: 8. CDR3 coding DNA: TGTGCCAGCAGTTCCTCGGGACAGAGGATGTTTTTT. It translates to CASSSSGQRMFF.

The V call is TRBV9, the J call TRBJ1-4, with a tentative D call TRBD1 (5 bases). Germline assignment: CDR1 SGDLS and CDR2 YYNGEE. CDR3 length: 14 amino acids. Deletions cut 4 bases from V and 6 bases from J, with 13 bases between. CDR3 DNA sequence: TGTGCCAGCAGCCGGGGGGGTGAGGATGAAAAACTGTTTTTT. It yields the protein CASSRGGEDEKLFF. The full variable domain, in which reference TRBV9 and TRBJ1-4 provide the parts outside the CDR3, is DSGVTQTPKHLITATGQRVTLRCSPRSGDLSVYWYQQSLDQGLQFLIQYYNGEERAKGNILERFSAQQFPDLHSELNLSSLELGDSALYFCASSRGGEDEKLFFGSGTQLSVL.

The chain's CDR3 is CASSLPLAGVRDTQYF. As DNA, the CDR3 is TGTGCCAGCAGCTTGCCCCTAGCGGGGGTTCGGGATACGCAGTATTTT. The rearrangement joins TRBV5-4 to TRBJ2-3; 10 bases match TRBD2. Germline V CDR1 and CDR2: SGHNT, YYREEE (reference sequence). The J segment lost 6 bases and the V segment lost 1 base, leaving 8 bases of the junction unmatched. The CDR3 is 16 amino acids.

V gene TRBV7-2 combines with J gene TRBJ1-1; TRBD1 agrees at 11 bases. Germline lookup yields CDR1 SGHTA and CDR2 FQGNSA. V trimming: 4 bases; J trimming: 4 bases; junction bases outside the gene matches: 8. CDR3 length: 16 residues. The CDR3 here is CASSSSTGTGGTEAFF. The CDR3 DNA reads as TGTGCCAGCAGCTCCTCCACCGGGACAGGGGGCACTGAAGCTTTCTTT.

The rearrangement uses TRBV9 and TRBJ2-5, with 8 bases fitting TRBD2. This CDR3 is built from 15 residues. The V gene end was trimmed by 1 base and the J gene end by 2 bases; junction bases not matched to a gene: 4. In germline, CDR1 is SGDLS, CDR2 YYNGEE. The CDR3 sequence is CASSVMSGRQETQYF. The CDR3 DNA follows: TGTGCCAGCAGCGTAATGAGCGGGAGACAAGAGACCCAGTACTTC. The whole variable domain, filled in from reference TRBV9 and TRBJ2-5, reads DSGVTQTPKHLITATGQRVTLRCSPRSGDLSVYWYQQSLDQGLQFLIQYYNGEERAKGNILERFSAQQFPDLHSELNLSSLELGDSALYFCASSVMSGRQETQYFGPGTRLLVL.

The chain joins TRBV7-2 to TRBJ2-3; 8 nucleotides line up with TRBD2. V was clipped by 5 bases and J by 5 bases; unmatched bases: 6. The CDR3 has 14 residues. CDR1 and CDR2 (germline): SGHTA, FQGNSA. CDR3 bases: TGTGCCAGCAGCGGGACTAGTATAATAGATACGCAGTATTTT. This codes for CASSGTSIIDTQYF. Filled out from reference TRBV7-2 and TRBJ2-3, the complete variable domain reads GAGVSQSPSNKVTEKGKDVELRCDPISGHTALYWYRQSLGQGLEFLIYFQGNSAPDKSGLPSDRFSAERTGGSVSTLTIQRTQQEDSAVYLCASSGTSIIDTQYFGPGTRLTVL.

This chain joins TRBV6-1 and TRBJ1-1, with no clear D. Trimming removed 3 bases from V and 5 bases from J, with 10 bases in between. The CDR3 totals 13 residues. Germline V gene lookup returns CDR1 MNHNS and CDR2 SASEGT. The CDR3: CASSDGVGTEAFF. For the CDR3, the DNA is TGTGCCAGCAGTGACGGGGTGGGTACTGAAGCTTTCTTT.

CDR3 sequence reads: CASSFRTSAEQFF. CDR3 nucleotide sequence: TGTGCCAGCAGCTTTCGGACTAGCGCTGAGCAGTTCTTC. J is TRBJ2-1 and V is TRBV7-6; 9 bases agree with TRBD2. From germline, CDR1 is SGHVS and CDR2 FNYEAQ. The CDR3 is 13 amino acids. V trimming: 3 bases; J trimming: 9 bases; junction bases outside the gene matches: 3.

The chain couples TRBV5-4 to TRBJ1-6, with 7 bases aligning to TRBD1. Germline values: CDR1 SGHNT, CDR2 YYREEE (reference sequence). V dropped 1 base and J dropped 7; count of bases not matched to a gene: 2. The length of the CDR3 is 14 residues. The CDR3 DNA reads as TGTGCCAGCAGCTTGAAACAGGGGAATTCACCCCTCCACTTT. Translating it yields CASSLKQGNSPLHF.

The V call is TRBV18, the J call TRBJ2-7, with D perhaps TRBD2 (6 bases). There are 13 residues in the CDR3. Germline lookup yields CDR1 KGHSH and CDR2 LQKENI. Deletions cut 3 bases from V and 2 bases from J, with 8 bases between. CDR3 region: CASSPASAYEQYF. CDR3 DNA: TGTGCCAGCTCACCGGCTAGCGCCTACGAGCAGTACTTC.

This clone was detected a few times. The V gene is TRBV4-3, the J gene TRBJ2-5; D might be TRBD2 (6 bases). The V end lost 1 base, the J end lost 5 bases, and 11 bases lay between the germline ends. Looked up from germline, CDR1 is LGHNA and CDR2 is YSLEER. The CDR3 loop spans 14 amino acids. CDR3 sequence (DNA): TGCGCCAGCAGCCAAGGACTAGTTGGGGAGACCCAGTACTTC. Translating it yields CASSQGLVGETQYF.

This chain connects TRBV4-2 to TRBJ2-3; TRBD1 aligns across 8 bases. The CDR3 is 19 amino acids. V trimming: 4 bases; J trimming: 2 bases; junction bases outside the gene matches: 17. CDR1 and CDR2 (germline): LGHNA, YNFKEQ. The CDR3 loop is CASSLTQSGRTGNTDTQYF. The CDR3, as DNA: TGTGCCAGCAGCCTCACACAATCGGGGAGGACAGGGAACACAGATACGCAGTATTTT.

This clone has more than one count but fewer than ten. This sequence joins TRBV12-3 or TRBV12-4 and TRBJ1-4, with D maybe TRBD1 (5 bases). Trimming removed 8 bases from V and 6 bases from J, with 13 bases in between. CDR3 size: 13 residues. The CDR3 bases are TGTGCCAGCCAAGGCTCGGGGGATGAAAAACTGTTTTTT. It specifies CASQGSGDEKLFF.

This clone was picked up one time. The gene calls are TRBV6-6 and TRBJ1-1; a weak D match, TRBD1 (5 bases). V lost 6 bases, J lost 4 bases, and 12 bases lay in between. The CDR3 sequence is 13 residues long. In germline, CDR1 is MNHNY, CDR2 SVGAGI (reference sequence). The CDR3 DNA reads TGTGCCAGCAGGGACACATCGGGCACTGAAGCTTTCTTT. This encodes CASRDTSGTEAFF.

V gene TRBV5-4 combines with J gene TRBJ1-3; TRBD1 agrees at 7 bases. V lost 3 bases and J lost 0; bases outside the gene matches: 6. This CDR3 region has 16 residues. CDR1 is SGHNT, CDR2 YYREEE, per germline (reference sequence). The CDR3 is CASSSGQPRSGNTIYF. The CDR3 DNA sequence: TGTGCCAGCAGCTCGGGACAGCCACGCTCTGGAAACACCATATATTTT.

The chain uses TRBV5-1 and TRBJ2-1, with TRBD2 matching 8 bases. Germline-derived CDR1 and CDR2 are SGHRS and YFSETQ. The length of the CDR3 is 16 residues. The V and J ends lost 0 bases and 8 bases, in that order; junction bases with no gene match: 10. As DNA, the CDR3 is TGCGCCAGCAGCTTGGAAATAACTAGCGGTCTCGATGAGCAGTTCTTC. This codes for CASSLEITSGLDEQFF.

V usage is TRBV6-6 and J usage is TRBJ1-2; 9 nucleotides match TRBD1. V shed 8 bases and J 0 bases; nucleotides not matched to a gene: 4. The CDR3 is 14 residues long. Germline lookup yields CDR1 MNHNY and CDR2 SVGAGI (reference sequence). DNA of the CDR3: TGTGCCAGCCGACAGGGGGGTTCTAACTATGGCTACACCTTC. As protein: CASRQGGSNYGYTF.

The chain links TRBV2 to TRBJ2-5; D not resolved. Trimming stripped 4 bases from V and 3 bases from J, with 3 bases between. The CDR3 is 11 residues long. Per germline, CDR1 SNHLY and CDR2 FYNNEI. The CDR3 DNA follows: TGTGCCAGCAGTGCGGAAGAGACCCAGTACTTC. Its protein is CASSAEETQYF.